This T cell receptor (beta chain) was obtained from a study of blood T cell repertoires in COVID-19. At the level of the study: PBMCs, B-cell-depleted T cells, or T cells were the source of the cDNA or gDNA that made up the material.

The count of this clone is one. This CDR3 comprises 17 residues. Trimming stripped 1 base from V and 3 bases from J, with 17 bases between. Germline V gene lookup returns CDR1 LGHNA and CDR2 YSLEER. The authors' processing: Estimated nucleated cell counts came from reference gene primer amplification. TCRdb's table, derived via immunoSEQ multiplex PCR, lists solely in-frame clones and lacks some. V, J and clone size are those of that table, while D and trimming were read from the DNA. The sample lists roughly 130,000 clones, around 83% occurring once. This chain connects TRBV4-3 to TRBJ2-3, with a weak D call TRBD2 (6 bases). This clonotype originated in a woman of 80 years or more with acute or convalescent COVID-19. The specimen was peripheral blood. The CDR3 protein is CASSQGNSGPSTDTQYF. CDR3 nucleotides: TGCGCCAGCAGCCAAGGAAATAGCGGCCCTTCGACAGATACGCAGTATTTT.